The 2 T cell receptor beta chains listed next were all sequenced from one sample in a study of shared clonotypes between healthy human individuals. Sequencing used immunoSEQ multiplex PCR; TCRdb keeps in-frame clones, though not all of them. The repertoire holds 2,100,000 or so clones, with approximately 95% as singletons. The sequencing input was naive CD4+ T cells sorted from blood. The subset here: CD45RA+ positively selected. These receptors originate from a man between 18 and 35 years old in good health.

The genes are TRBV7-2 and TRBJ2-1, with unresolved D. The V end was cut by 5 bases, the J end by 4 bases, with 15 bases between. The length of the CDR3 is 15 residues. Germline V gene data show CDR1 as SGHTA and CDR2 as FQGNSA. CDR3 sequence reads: CASSPTATSYNEQFF. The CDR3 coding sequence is TGTGCCAGCAGCCCGACTGCAACCTCATACAATGAGCAGTTCTTC. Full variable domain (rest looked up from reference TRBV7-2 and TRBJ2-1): GAGVSQSPSNKVTEKGKDVELRCDPISGHTALYWYRQSLGQGLEFLIYFQGNSAPDKSGLPSDRFSAERTGGSVSTLTIQRTQQEDSAVYLCASSPTATSYNEQFFGPGTRLTVL.

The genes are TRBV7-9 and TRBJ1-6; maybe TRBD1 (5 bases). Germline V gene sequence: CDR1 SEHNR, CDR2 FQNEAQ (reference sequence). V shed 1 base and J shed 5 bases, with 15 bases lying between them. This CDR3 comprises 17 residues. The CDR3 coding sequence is TGTGCCAGCAGCTTAGTGGCAGGGAACGGGAATAATTCACCCCTCCACTTT. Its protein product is CASSLVAGNGNNSPLHF.